This T cell receptor beta chain was retrieved from a study of post-analysis software for immune sequencing data. Unique-molecular-identifier-tagged TCR beta cDNA libraries were used. Via MiXCR, TCRdb re-called the PCR reads, giving one row per CDR3 protein. The repertoire consists of hundreds of thousands of distinct CDR3 sequences, with roughly 46% occurring once and the leading ten covering about an eighth. The sample comprised blood. This TCR derives from a girl aged 10 to 17 with multiple sclerosis.

CDR3 loop: CATGAESSEQYF. The CDR3 region has the DNA TGTGCCACCGGCGCAGAAAGCTCCGAGCAGTACTTC. The chain is built from TRBV7-8 and TRBJ2-7; D is unresolved. Germline lookup yields CDR1 SGHVS and CDR2 FQNEAQ. Trimming took 10 bases from V and 6 from J, leaving 16 bases between them. The CDR3 consists of 12 residues.